This TCR beta chain was obtained from a study of cytomegalovirus exposure and HLA in healthy donors. Study conclusions and caveats: Later work found that TCR association rates differed between HLA loci; DRB1 had the most and HLA-C the fewest.

As to this clone: What it binds is unknown.

The PCR used 60 Vbeta and 13 Jbeta primers. This table comes from immunoSEQ multiplex PCR, and its TCRdb copy is limited to in-frame clones, with some not included. Of some 200,000 clones detected, approximately 80% appear once; the ten largest clones hold about 16%. This CDR3 comprises 15 residues. Germline-derived CDR1 and CDR2 are SGDLS and YYNGEE. Trimming left V 4 bases short and J 0 bases short, with 13 bases between. V and J are TRBV9 and TRBJ1-2; D is uncertain. This TCR was sampled from a man in his forties in good health and CMV-seronegative. Input material: PBMCs. CDR3 sequence: CASSNTDTSNYGYTF. In nucleotides, the CDR3 is TGTGCCAGCAGCAACACAGATACGTCTAACTATGGCTACACCTTC.